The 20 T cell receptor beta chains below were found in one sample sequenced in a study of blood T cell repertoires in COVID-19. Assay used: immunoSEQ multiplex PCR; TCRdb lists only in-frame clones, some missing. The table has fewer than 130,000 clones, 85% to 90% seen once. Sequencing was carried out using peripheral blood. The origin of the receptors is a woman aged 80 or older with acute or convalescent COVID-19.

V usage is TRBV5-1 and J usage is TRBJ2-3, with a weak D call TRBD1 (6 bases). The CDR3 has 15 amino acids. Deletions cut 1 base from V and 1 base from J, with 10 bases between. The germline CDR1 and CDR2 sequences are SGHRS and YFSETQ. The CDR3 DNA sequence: TGCGCCAGCAGCTTGACAGGGATTGGCACAGATACGCAGTATTTT. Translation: CASSLTGIGTDTQYF.

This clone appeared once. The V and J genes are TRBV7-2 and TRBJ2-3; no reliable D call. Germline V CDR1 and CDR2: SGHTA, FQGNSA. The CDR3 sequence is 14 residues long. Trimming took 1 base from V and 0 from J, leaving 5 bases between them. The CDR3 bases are TGTGCCAGCAGCTTAGGGCTCAGCACAGATACGCAGTATTTT. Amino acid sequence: CASSLGLSTDTQYF.

CDR3 region: CAWSVQHSAGYTF. In DNA form, the CDR3 reads TGTGCCTGGAGTGTACAGCATTCTGCTGGCTACACCTTC. The chain combines TRBV30 with TRBJ1-2; D unresolved. V shed 0 bases and J shed 7 bases, with 12 bases lying between them. This CDR3 is built from 13 residues. CDR1 is GTSNPN, CDR2 SVGIG, per germline (reference sequence).

The CDR3 protein is CASSQAWEEQYF. DNA for the CDR3: TGCGCCAGCAGCCAAGCTTGGGAGGAGCAGTACTTC. V usage is TRBV4-3 and J usage is TRBJ2-7, with D maybe TRBD2 (5 bases). Germline-derived CDR1 and CDR2 are LGHNA and YSLEER. V lost 1 base and J lost 7, with 8 bases in between. The CDR3 totals 12 residues.

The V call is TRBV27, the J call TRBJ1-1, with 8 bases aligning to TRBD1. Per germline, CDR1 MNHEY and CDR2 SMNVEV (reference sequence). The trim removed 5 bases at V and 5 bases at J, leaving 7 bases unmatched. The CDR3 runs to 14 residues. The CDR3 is CASSETGGGTEAFF. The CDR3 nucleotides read TGTGCCAGCAGTGAAACAGGGGGAGGGACTGAAGCTTTCTTT.

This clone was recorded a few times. This CDR3 is CASSSGYHTDTQYF. The CDR3 DNA follows: TGTGCCAGCAGCTCGGGTTATCACACAGATACGCAGTATTTT. This chain links TRBV7-2 with TRBJ2-3; D remains unclear. Germline V CDR1 and CDR2: SGHTA, FQGNSA. The germline V and J ends were trimmed by 4 bases and 2 bases, with 10 bases remaining between them. This CDR3 region has 14 residues.

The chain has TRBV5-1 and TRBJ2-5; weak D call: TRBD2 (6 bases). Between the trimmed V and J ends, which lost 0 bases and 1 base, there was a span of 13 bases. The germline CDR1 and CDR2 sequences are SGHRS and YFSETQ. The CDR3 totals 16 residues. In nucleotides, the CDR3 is TGCGCCAGCAGCTTGGGGAGCGGGCTTAGCCAAGAGACCCAGTACTTC. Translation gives CASSLGSGLSQETQYF.

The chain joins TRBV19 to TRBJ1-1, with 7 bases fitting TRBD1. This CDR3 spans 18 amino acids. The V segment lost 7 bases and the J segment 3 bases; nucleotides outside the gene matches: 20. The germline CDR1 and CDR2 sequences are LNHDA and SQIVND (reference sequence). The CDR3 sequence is CASTENFGDPRGYTEAFF. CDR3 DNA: TGTGCCAGTACCGAAAACTTCGGGGACCCCAGGGGGTACACTGAAGCTTTCTTT.

CDR3 DNA sequence: TGTGCCAGTAACCCGACAGGGGTGAACACTGAAGCTTTCTTT. Translated: CASNPTGVNTEAFF. The chain has TRBV19 and TRBJ1-1, with TRBD1 identical over 8 bases. Germline CDR1 and CDR2: LNHDA and SQIVND (reference sequence). Losses at the gene ends were 7 bases for V and 0 bases for J; bases not matched to a gene: 4. The CDR3 covers 14 residues.

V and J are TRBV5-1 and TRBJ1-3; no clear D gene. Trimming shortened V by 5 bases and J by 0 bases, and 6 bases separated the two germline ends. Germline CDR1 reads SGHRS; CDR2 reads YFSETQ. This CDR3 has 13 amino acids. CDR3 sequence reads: CASRGSSGNTIYF. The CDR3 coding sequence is TGCGCCAGCAGGGGGAGCTCTGGAAACACCATATATTTT.

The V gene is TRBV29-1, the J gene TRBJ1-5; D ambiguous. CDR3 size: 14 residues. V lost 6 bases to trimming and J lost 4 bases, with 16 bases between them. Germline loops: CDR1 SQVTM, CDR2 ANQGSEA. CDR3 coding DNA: TGCAGCGTCCTAAAGGAGTTTCGAAATCAGCCCCAGCATTTT. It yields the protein CSVLKEFRNQPQHF.

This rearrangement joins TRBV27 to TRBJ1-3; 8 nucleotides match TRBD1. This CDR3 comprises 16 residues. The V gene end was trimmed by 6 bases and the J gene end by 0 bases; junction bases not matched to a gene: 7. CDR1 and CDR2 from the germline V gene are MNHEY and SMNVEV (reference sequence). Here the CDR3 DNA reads TGTGCCAGCAGACCTGGGACAGGCCTCTCTGGAAACACCATATATTTT. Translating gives CASRPGTGLSGNTIYF.

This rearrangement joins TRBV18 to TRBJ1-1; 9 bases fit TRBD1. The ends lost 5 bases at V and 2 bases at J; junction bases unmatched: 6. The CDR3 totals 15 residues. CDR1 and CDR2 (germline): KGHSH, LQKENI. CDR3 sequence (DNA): TGTGCCAGCTCATCGGGACAGGGATACAACACTGAAGCTTTCTTT. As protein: CASSSGQGYNTEAFF.

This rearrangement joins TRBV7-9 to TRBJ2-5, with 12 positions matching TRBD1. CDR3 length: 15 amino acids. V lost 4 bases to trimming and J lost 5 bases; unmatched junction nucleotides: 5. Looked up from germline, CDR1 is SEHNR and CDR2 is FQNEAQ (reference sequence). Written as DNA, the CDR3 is TGTGCCAGCAGCTCCCGGGACAGGGGGCTGGAGACCCAGTACTTC. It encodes CASSSRDRGLETQYF.

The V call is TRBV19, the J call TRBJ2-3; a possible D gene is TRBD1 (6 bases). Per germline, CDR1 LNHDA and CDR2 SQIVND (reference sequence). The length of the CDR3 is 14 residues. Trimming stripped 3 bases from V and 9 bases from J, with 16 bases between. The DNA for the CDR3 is TGTGCCAGTAGTATTACAGGGTTGGTGGACACGCAGTATTTT. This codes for CASSITGLVDTQYF.

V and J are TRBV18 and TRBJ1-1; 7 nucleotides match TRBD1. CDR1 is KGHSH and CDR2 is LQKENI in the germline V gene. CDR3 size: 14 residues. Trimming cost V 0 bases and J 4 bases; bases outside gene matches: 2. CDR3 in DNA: TGTGCCAGCTCACCACCTCCAGGGGGCACTGAAGCTTTCTTT. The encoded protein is CASSPPPGGTEAFF.

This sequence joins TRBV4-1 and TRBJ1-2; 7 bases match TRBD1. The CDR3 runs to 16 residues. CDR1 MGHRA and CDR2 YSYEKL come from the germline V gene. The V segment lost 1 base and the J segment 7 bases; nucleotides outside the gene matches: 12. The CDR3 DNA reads TGCGCCAGCAGCCAAGTCGGTCAGGGGGTGAAGGTTGGCTACACCTTC. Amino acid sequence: CASSQVGQGVKVGYTF.

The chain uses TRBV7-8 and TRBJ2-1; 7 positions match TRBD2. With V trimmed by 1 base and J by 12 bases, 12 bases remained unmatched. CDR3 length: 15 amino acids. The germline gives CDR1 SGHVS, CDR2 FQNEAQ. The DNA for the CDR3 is TGTGCCAGCAGCTTAGAATTGGGACTACACCGAATGCAGTTCTTC. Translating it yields CASSLELGLHRMQFF.

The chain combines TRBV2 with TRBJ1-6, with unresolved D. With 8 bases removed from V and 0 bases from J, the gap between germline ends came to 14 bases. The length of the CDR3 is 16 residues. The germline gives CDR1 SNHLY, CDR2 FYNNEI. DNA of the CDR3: TGTGCCAGCTCTGCACAGTCACCCTCCTATAATTCACCCCTCCACTTT. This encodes CASSAQSPSYNSPLHF.

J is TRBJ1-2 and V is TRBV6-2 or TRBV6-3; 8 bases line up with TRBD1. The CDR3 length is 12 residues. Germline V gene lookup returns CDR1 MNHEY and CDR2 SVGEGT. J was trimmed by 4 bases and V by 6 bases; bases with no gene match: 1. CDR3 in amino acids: CASSGTGYGYTF. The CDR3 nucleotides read TGTGCCAGCAGCGGGACAGGCTATGGCTACACCTTC.